The following is a T cell receptor (beta chain) sequence with its context. The antigen is unknown. A much larger clone lies a single base off, so this may be a read error. The sample holds other DNA sequences that translate to the same CDR3. The entirety of the isolated RNA underwent reverse transcription, so expressed TCRB transcripts were sequenced. Method: immunoSEQ multiplex PCR; TCRdb's copy keeps in-frame clones and lacks some. Of around 500,000 clones in the sample, 10% to 12% were seen once. Per germline, CDR1 SGHTA and CDR2 FQGNSA. The CDR3 contains 11 residues. With 2 bases removed from V and 4 bases from J, the gap between germline ends came to 2 bases. The data were taken from a study of beta chain features in type 1 diabetes. Whole-study findings and limits: People with Type 1 diabetes carried modestly yet significantly shorter TCRB CDR3s in all four CD4+ subsets.

Sequenced: naive CD4+ T cells from blood. The chain recombines TRBV7-2 with TRBJ2-5; no definite D call. The TCR originated in a woman aged 18-29 years in good health. CDR3 nucleotide sequence: TGTGCCAGCAGCTTATCAGAGACCCAGTACTTC. Its protein is CASSLSETQYF. Together with reference TRBV7-2 and TRBJ2-5, the CDR3 gives the full variable domain: GAGVSQSPSNKVTEKGKDVELRCDPISGHTALYWYRQSLGQGLEFLIYFQGNSAPDKSGLPSDRFSAERTGGSVSTLTIQRTQQEDSAVYLCASSLSETQYFGPGTRLLVL.